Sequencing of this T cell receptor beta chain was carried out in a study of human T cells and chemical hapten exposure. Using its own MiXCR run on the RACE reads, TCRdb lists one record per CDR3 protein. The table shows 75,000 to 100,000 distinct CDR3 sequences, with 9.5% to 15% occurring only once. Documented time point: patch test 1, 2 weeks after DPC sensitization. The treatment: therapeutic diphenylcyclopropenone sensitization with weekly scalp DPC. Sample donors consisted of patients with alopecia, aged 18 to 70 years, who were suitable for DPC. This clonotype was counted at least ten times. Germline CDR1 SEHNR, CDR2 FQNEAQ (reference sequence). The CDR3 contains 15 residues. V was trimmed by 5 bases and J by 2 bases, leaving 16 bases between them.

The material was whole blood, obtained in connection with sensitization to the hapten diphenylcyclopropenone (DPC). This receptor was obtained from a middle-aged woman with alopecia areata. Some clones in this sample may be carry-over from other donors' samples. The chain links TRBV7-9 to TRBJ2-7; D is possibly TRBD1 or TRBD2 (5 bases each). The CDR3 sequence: CASSLNAGRAYEQYF. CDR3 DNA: TGTGCCAGCAGCCTTAACGCAGGGAGAGCCTACGAGCAGTACTTC.